This T cell receptor beta chain was recorded in a study of T-cell memory formation after mild COVID-19. Study context: TCR clusters were largely donor specific. Study-wide findings and caveats: Chiefly within CM and EM were the contracting CD4+ clones; CD8+ ones were within EMRA. From day 15 to 85, contracting clones were balanced between CD4 and CD8, whereas later expanders leaned toward CD4+.

TCRdb recomputed calls from the 5' RACE reads with MiXCR, one row per CDR3 protein. This sample has about 540,000 distinct CDR3 sequences; around 20% occur once, and the top ten carry 12%. The CDR3 contains 14 residues. After removal of 2 bases from V and 4 bases from J, the junction contained 4 bases not matched to a gene. Germline loops: CDR1 SGHDT, CDR2 YYEEEE. With regard to this clonotype: The antigen is not known.

The sequence came from an adult woman who had mild COVID-19 (a few samples of this study predate the infection). Cell type and time point are not known. The gene calls are TRBV5-6 and TRBJ2-3; 7 bases agree with TRBD1. The specimen was PBMCs or a T cell subset sorted from them (not recorded which). CDR3 loop: CASSFVQGADTQYF. CDR3 DNA: TGTGCCAGCAGCTTCGTCCAGGGGGCAGATACGCAGTATTTT. The complete variable domain, with remaining parts taken from reference TRBV5-6 and TRBJ2-3, reads DAGVTQSPTHLIKTRGQQVTLRCSPKSGHDTVSWYQQALGQGPQFIFQYYEEEERQRGNFPDRFSGHQFPNYSSELNVNALLLGDSALYLCASSFVQGADTQYFGPGTRLTVL.